This TCR beta chain was sequenced for a study of post-analysis software for immune sequencing data. Study in general: In terms of disease course, relapsing-remitting, secondary progressive and progressive-relapsing multiple sclerosis were included. Study-wide findings and caveats: Significantly decreased normalized Chao1 diversity was recorded for multiple sclerosis patients relative to controls. Strong co-clustering by F measure was evident for samples that had been prepared in the same batch.

TCR beta libraries were prepared from cDNA with unique molecular identifiers. With roughly 0.9 to 11 million T cells as the source, roughly 0.5 million cDNA molecules resulted. TCRdb fed the PCR reads into MiXCR, producing one record per CDR3 protein. The sample lists about 540,000 distinct CDR3 sequences; roughly 34% were seen once. As to this clonotype: Its antigen is not known.

Material: blood. The receptor was derived from a girl aged 2-17 years with multiple sclerosis.

CDR3 nucleotides: TGCGCCAGCAGCAACACGGGGGGCCGACAAGAGACCCAGTACTTC. Protein: CASSNTGGRQETQYF. The chain recombines TRBV5-1 with TRBJ2-5; a weak D match, TRBD2 (7 bases). Deletions cut 4 bases from V and 2 bases from J, with 15 bases between. This CDR3 region has 15 residues. CDR1 and CDR2 (germline): SGHRS, YFSETQ.